Below, 23 T cell receptor beta chains from the same sample are listed, as sequenced in a study of blood T cell repertoires in COVID-19. Sequenced by immunoSEQ multiplex PCR; TCRdb stores in-frame clones only, minus some. Here the sample spans around 130,000 clones, roughly 84% being singletons. The sequenced material came from peripheral blood. The receptors stem from a man between 60 and 70 years old with acute or convalescent COVID-19.

The V and J genes are TRBV11-2 and TRBJ1-2, with D unresolved. Trimming removed 4 bases at V and 1 base at J, with 10 bases between. There are 14 residues in the CDR3. Germline CDR1 SGHAT, CDR2 FQNNGV. The CDR3 sequence: CASSSKRLNYGYTF. DNA for the CDR3: TGTGCCAGCAGCTCCAAGCGCCTTAACTATGGCTACACCTTC.

V gene TRBV7-9 combines with J gene TRBJ2-2; 11 bases line up with TRBD2. This CDR3 has 17 residues. Germline V gives CDR1 SEHNR, CDR2 FQNEAQ (reference sequence). The V and J ends lost 10 bases and 2 bases, in that order; junction bases with no gene match: 12. The CDR3 reads CAITGKTSGTNTGELFF. In DNA form, the CDR3 reads TGTGCCATTACAGGAAAGACTAGCGGGACTAACACCGGGGAGCTGTTTTTT.

V usage is TRBV6-6 and J usage is TRBJ1-5, with D unresolved. V lost 6 bases, J lost 2 bases, and 11 bases lay in between. The CDR3 is 14 amino acids. CDR1 and CDR2 from the germline V gene are MNHNY and SVGAGI (reference sequence). The CDR3 sequence: CASSRFGGNQPQHF. The CDR3 DNA reads as TGTGCCAGCAGCCGGTTCGGGGGCAATCAGCCCCAGCATTTT.

V gene TRBV27 combines with J gene TRBJ1-1, with 7 bases identical to TRBD1. V shed 4 bases and J 1 base; nucleotides not matched to a gene: 3. CDR3 length equals 14 residues. Per germline, CDR1 MNHEY and CDR2 SMNVEV (reference sequence). CDR3 loop: CASSSGTANTEAFF. The CDR3, as DNA: TGTGCCAGCAGTTCCGGGACAGCGAACACTGAAGCTTTCTTT.

This sequence joins TRBV5-1 and TRBJ2-7, with 7 bases identical to TRBD1. J lost 3 bases, V lost 4 bases, and 4 bases had no gene match. From germline, CDR1 is SGHRS and CDR2 YFSETQ. The CDR3 is 13 amino acids. The CDR3 nucleotides read TGCGCCAGCAGCCGGTGGGACAGCTACGAGCAGTACTTC. As protein: CASSRWDSYEQYF.

The rearrangement links TRBV5-1 to TRBJ1-4; D not resolved. Germline V lookup: CDR1 SGHRS, CDR2 YFSETQ. V was cut by 0 bases and J by 8 bases, with 14 bases left in between. The CDR3 totals 15 residues. CDR3 DNA sequence: TGCGCCAGCAGCTTGGAGTCCCAGGCTCGGGAAAAACTGTTTTTT. Its translation is CASSLESQAREKLFF.

V gene TRBV6-1 combines with J gene TRBJ1-3, with a tentative D call TRBD1 (5 bases). The CDR3 sequence is 17 residues long. Trimming stripped 3 bases from V and 0 bases from J, with 15 bases between. Germline V gives CDR1 MNHNS, CDR2 SASEGT. This chain's CDR3 is CASSDGQLWSSGNTIYF. The CDR3 bases are TGTGCCAGCAGTGATGGACAACTCTGGAGCTCTGGAAACACCATATATTTT.

The chain combines TRBV5-8 with TRBJ1-1, with 7 bases lining up with TRBD1. This CDR3 region has 15 residues. CDR1 and CDR2 from the germline V gene are SGHTS and YDEGEE. The trim removed 2 bases at V and 5 bases at J, leaving 9 bases unmatched. CDR3 sequence reads: CASSLVEGARTEAFF. In DNA, the CDR3 is TGTGCCAGCAGCTTAGTCGAGGGGGCGAGGACTGAAGCTTTCTTT.

The rearrangement uses TRBV27 and TRBJ2-5; D call uncertain. Trimming removed 5 bases from V and 3 bases from J, with 16 bases in between. The CDR3 is 15 amino acids. Germline CDR1 MNHEY, CDR2 SMNVEV (reference sequence). The CDR3, as DNA: TGTGCCAGCAGTGGCTTATCGCGGTTTGAAGAGACCCAGTACTTC. Translated: CASSGLSRFEETQYF.

V usage is TRBV4-2 and J usage is TRBJ2-3; TRBD2 matches 11 bases. The junction had 6 bases not matched to a gene; V was cut back by 4 bases and J by 3 bases. This CDR3 has 16 residues. Germline assignment: CDR1 LGHNA and CDR2 YNFKEQ. The CDR3, as DNA: TGTGCCAGCAGCCTTAGCGGGGGGGATATAACAGATACGCAGTATTTT. Translation gives CASSLSGGDITDTQYF.

The rearrangement joins TRBV5-6 to TRBJ2-7, with 8 bases matching TRBD2. The CDR3 spans 12 residues. V was pared by 5 bases and J by 6 bases, with 4 bases of the junction left unmatched. Per germline, CDR1 SGHDT and CDR2 YYEEEE. This CDR3 reads CASSSGTGEQYF. Here the CDR3 DNA reads TGTGCCAGCAGTAGCGGGACCGGCGAGCAGTACTTC.

The rearrangement uses TRBV30 and TRBJ2-5, with D perhaps matching TRBD1 (5 bases). The germline V and J ends were trimmed by 0 bases and 5 bases, with 13 bases remaining between them. The CDR3 length is 14 residues. Germline V CDR1 and CDR2: GTSNPN, SVGIG (reference sequence). For the CDR3, the DNA is TGTGCCTGGAGTGTAGGACATTCAAGGGAGACCCAGTACTTC. Protein product: CAWSVGHSRETQYF.

The chain combines TRBV10-3 with TRBJ1-5; possibly TRBD1 for D (5 bases). This CDR3 contains 17 residues. CDR1 and CDR2 (germline): ENHRY, SYGVKD. V gave up 0 bases and J gave up 0 bases, with 12 bases separating them. CDR3 loop: CAISESRRADSNQPQHF. The CDR3 nucleotides are TGTGCCATCAGTGAGTCGCGCAGGGCCGATAGCAATCAGCCCCAGCATTTT.

V gene TRBV7-2 combines with J gene TRBJ2-3; D is possibly TRBD2 (6 bases). The CDR3 covers 14 residues. Germline values: CDR1 SGHTA, CDR2 FQGNSA. V lost 5 bases to trimming and J lost 0 bases, with 9 bases between them. Here the CDR3 reads CASSRAGSTDTQYF. Written as DNA, the CDR3 is TGTGCCAGCAGCCGGGCGGGAAGCACAGATACGCAGTATTTT.

The chain couples TRBV7-6 to TRBJ1-3; 8 nucleotides agree with TRBD1. V dropped 5 bases and J dropped 2; count of bases not matched to a gene: 8. Germline lookup yields CDR1 SGHVS and CDR2 FNYEAQ. CDR3 size: 16 residues. CDR3 sequence reads: CASSAFGQGAGNTIYF. CDR3 bases: TGTGCCAGCAGCGCCTTCGGACAGGGAGCTGGAAACACCATATATTTT. Supplemented by reference TRBV7-6 and TRBJ1-3, the full variable domain reads GAGVSQSPRYKVTKRGQDVALRCDPISGHVSLYWYRQALGQGPEFLTYFNYEAQQDKSGLPNDRFSAERPEGSISTLTIQRTEQRDSAMYRCASSAFGQGAGNTIYFGEGSWLTVV.

This clone was picked up one time. V gene TRBV5-1 combines with J gene TRBJ2-1; D might be TRBD2 (6 bases). From germline, CDR1 is SGHRS and CDR2 YFSETQ. The CDR3 runs to 15 residues. The germline V and J ends were trimmed by 1 base and 9 bases, with 17 bases remaining between them. CDR3 region: CASSLRFGGLGEQFF. CDR3 DNA sequence: TGCGCCAGCAGCTTGAGGTTCGGGGGTCTGGGTGAGCAGTTCTTC. The entire variable domain, with the rest obtained from reference TRBV5-1 and TRBJ2-1, is as follows: KAGVTQTPRYLIKTRGQQVTLSCSPISGHRSVSWYQQTPGQGLQFLFEYFSETQRNKGNFPGRFSGRQFSNSRSEMNVSTLELGDSALYLCASSLRFGGLGEQFFGPGTRLTVL.

The rearrangement uses TRBV18 and TRBJ2-2, with a weak D call TRBD1 (6 bases). Per the germline V gene, CDR1 is KGHSH and CDR2 is LQKENI. The V and J ends lost 3 bases and 4 bases respectively, with 15 bases between them. The CDR3 length is 16 residues. For the CDR3, the DNA is TGTGCCAGCTCACCCTCCCTGGGGGCGGTCACCGGGGAGCTGTTTTTT. The encoded protein is CASSPSLGAVTGELFF. Complete variable domain (other parts from reference TRBV18 and TRBJ2-2): NAGVMQNPRHLVRRRGQEARLRCSPMKGHSHVYWYRQLPEEGLKFMVYLQKENIIDESGMPKERFSAEFPKEGPSILRIQQVVRGDSAAYFCASSPSLGAVTGELFFGEGSRLTVL.

The chain employs TRBV19 and TRBJ2-3; TRBD2 matches at 12 bases. The germline V gene encodes CDR1 LNHDA and CDR2 SQIVND (reference sequence). The CDR3 is 14 amino acids. Trimming removed 5 bases from V and 5 bases from J; junction bases left unmatched: 2. In nucleotides, the CDR3 is TGTGCCAGTAGTGTGGGACTAGCGGGAGATACGCAGTATTTT. Translated: CASSVGLAGDTQYF.

J is TRBJ1-2 and V is TRBV19; no firm D call. V lost 7 bases, J lost 3 bases, and 15 bases lay in between. CDR1 LNHDA and CDR2 SQIVND come from the germline V gene (reference sequence). This CDR3 has 14 amino acids. CDR3 nucleotide sequence: TGTGCCAGTACCACCCGGCAAGACTACTATGGCTACACCTTC. It yields the protein CASTTRQDYYGYTF.

The gene calls are TRBV29-1 and TRBJ2-1; perhaps TRBD2 as D (6 bases). Germline assignment: CDR1 SQVTM and CDR2 ANQGSEA. V lost 3 bases and J lost 6, with 15 bases in between. The CDR3 spans 14 residues. The CDR3, as DNA: TGCAGCGTTGATGTAACGGGAGTAATCAATGAGCAGTTCTTC. Translated, it gives CSVDVTGVINEQFF.

The rearrangement uses TRBV9 and TRBJ2-3; 14 nucleotides agree with TRBD2. CDR3 length: 15 residues. V lost 2 bases, J lost 4 bases, and 0 bases stayed unmatched. From germline, CDR1 is SGDLS and CDR2 YYNGEE. Here the CDR3 reads CASSVTSGRADTQYF. The CDR3 nucleotides are TGTGCCAGCAGCGTGACTAGCGGGAGGGCAGATACGCAGTATTTT.

The genes are TRBV28 and TRBJ1-2, with D possibly being TRBD1 (6 bases). The CDR3 has 15 amino acids. The V gene lost 3 bases and the J gene lost 7 bases, with 18 bases spanning the gap. Germline CDR1 MDHEN, CDR2 SYDVKM. The CDR3 coding sequence is TGTGCCAGCAGTTTGGGTACAGGGACCCAAGGTGGCTACACCTTC. Translated, it gives CASSLGTGTQGGYTF.

The V and J genes are TRBV6-2 or TRBV6-3 and TRBJ1-1; D might be TRBD1 (5 bases). Between the trimmed V and J ends, which lost 2 bases and 1 base, there was a span of 8 bases. Germline CDR1 MNHEY, CDR2 SVGEGT. This CDR3 contains 14 residues. The CDR3 DNA reads TGTGCCAGCAGTTACCGACAGCCGAACACTGAAGCTTTCTTT. Its protein is CASSYRQPNTEAFF.